This TCR beta chain derives from a study of spatial heterogeneity in lung cancer. Time point denoted: sample taken at primary tumor resection. Researchers sequenced whole RNA taken from tumor, nontumor lung or frozen PBMC without sorting. This clonotype was seen a few times. From germline, CDR1 is SGDLS and CDR2 YYNGEE. The CDR3 consists of 16 residues. Trimming removed 0 bases from V and 0 bases from J, with 10 bases in between. TCRdb independently ran MiXCR on the 5' RACE reads; one entry per CDR3 protein. Found here are tens of thousands of distinct CDR3 sequences, less than 5.5% of them singletons; the top ten hold 20% to 30%.

The rearrangement links TRBV9 to TRBJ1-3; no definite D call. This specimen was PBMCs, taken at surgery. This receptor was obtained from a female donor with early-stage non-small cell lung cancer. Here the CDR3 reads CASSVDPSSSGNTIYF. Here the CDR3 DNA reads TGTGCCAGCAGCGTAGACCCCTCCTCCTCTGGAAACACCATATATTTT.